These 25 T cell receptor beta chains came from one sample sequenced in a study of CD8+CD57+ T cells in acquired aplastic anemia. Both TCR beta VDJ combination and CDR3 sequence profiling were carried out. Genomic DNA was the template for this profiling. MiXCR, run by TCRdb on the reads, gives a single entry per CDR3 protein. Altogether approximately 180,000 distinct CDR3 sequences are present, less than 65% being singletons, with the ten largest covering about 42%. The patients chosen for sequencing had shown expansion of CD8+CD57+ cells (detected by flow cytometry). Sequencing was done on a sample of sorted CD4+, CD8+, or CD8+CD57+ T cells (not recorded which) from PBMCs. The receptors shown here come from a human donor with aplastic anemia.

CDR3: CASTRTSGSWNEQFF. The CDR3 DNA reads TGTGCCTCGACCCGTACTAGCGGGAGCTGGAATGAGCAGTTCTTC. The rearrangement joins TRBV19 to TRBJ2-1, with 11 positions matching TRBD2. V trimming: 11 bases; J trimming: 7 bases; junction bases outside the gene matches: 13. The V gene's germline CDR1 is LNHDA and CDR2 SQIVND (reference sequence). The CDR3 spans 15 residues.

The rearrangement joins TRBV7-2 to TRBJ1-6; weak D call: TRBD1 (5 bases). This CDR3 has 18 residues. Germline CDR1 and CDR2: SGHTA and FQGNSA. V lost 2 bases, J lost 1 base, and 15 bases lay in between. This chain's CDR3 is CASSLRPRGGSYNSPLHF. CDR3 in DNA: TGTGCCAGCAGCTTACGACCGAGGGGAGGGTCCTATAATTCACCCCTCCACTTT.

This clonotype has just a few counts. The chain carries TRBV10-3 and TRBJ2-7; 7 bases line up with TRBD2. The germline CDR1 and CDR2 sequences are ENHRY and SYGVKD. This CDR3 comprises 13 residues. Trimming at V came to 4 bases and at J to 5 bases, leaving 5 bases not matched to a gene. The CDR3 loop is CAISGTSQNEQYF. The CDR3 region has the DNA TGTGCCATCAGTGGGACTAGTCAGAACGAGCAGTACTTC.

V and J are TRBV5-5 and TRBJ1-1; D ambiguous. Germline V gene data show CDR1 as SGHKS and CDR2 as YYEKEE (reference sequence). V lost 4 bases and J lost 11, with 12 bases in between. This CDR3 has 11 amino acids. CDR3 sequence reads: CASSADRAAFF. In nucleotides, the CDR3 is TGTGCCAGCAGCGCAGACCGGGCGGCTTTCTTT.

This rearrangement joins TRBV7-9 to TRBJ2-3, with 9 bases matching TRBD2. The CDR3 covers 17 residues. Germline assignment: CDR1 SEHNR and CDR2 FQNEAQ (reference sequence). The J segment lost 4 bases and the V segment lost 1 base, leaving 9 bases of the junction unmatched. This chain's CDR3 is CASSLVPGTSIADTQYF. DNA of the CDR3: TGTGCCAGCAGCTTAGTCCCAGGGACTAGCATAGCAGATACGCAGTATTTT.

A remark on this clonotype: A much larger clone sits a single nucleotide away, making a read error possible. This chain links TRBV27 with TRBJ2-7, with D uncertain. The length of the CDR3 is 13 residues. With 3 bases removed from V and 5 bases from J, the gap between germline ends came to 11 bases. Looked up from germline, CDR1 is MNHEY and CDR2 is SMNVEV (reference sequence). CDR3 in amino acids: CASSLARTHEQYF. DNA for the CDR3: TGTGCCAGCAGTTTGGCCCGAACCCACGAGCAGTACTTC.

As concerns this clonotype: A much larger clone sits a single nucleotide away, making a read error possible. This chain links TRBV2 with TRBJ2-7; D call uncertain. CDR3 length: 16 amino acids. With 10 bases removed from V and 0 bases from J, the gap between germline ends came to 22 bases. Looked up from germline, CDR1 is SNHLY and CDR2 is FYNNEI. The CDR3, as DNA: TGTGCCATCAGCCAAGAGTATTCGACCTCCTCCTACGAGCAGTACTTC. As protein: CAISQEYSTSSYEQYF.

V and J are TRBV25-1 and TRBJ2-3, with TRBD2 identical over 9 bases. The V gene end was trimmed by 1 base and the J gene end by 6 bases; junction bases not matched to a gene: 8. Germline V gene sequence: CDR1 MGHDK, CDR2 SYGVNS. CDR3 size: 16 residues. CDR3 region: CASSEWNSGGLDTQYF. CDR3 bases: TGTGCCAGCAGTGAATGGAATAGCGGGGGCCTCGATACGCAGTATTTT.

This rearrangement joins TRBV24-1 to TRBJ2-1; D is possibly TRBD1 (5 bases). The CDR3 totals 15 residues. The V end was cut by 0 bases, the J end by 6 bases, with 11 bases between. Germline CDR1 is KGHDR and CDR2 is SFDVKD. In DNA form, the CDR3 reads TGTGCCACCAGTGATTTGCGCAGGGTCGGCAATGAGCAGTTCTTC. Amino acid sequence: CATSDLRRVGNEQFF.

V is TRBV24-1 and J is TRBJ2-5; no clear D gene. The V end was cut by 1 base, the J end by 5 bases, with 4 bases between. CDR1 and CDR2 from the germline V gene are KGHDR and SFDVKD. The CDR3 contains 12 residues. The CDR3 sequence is CATSDFGETQYF. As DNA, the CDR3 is TGTGCCACCAGTGATTTTGGGGAGACCCAGTACTTC.

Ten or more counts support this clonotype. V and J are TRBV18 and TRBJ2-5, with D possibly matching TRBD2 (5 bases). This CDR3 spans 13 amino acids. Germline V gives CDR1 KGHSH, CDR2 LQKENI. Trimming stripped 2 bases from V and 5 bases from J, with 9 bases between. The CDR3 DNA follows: TGTGCCAGCTCACCATCTCCGGGGGAGACCCAGTACTTC. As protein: CASSPSPGETQYF.

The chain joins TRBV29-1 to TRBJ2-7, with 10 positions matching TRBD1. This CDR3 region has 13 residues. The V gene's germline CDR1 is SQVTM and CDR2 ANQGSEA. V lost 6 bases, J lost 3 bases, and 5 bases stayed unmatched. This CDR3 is CSVAGQGNYEQYF. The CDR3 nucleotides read TGCAGCGTCGCGGGACAGGGGAACTACGAGCAGTACTTC.

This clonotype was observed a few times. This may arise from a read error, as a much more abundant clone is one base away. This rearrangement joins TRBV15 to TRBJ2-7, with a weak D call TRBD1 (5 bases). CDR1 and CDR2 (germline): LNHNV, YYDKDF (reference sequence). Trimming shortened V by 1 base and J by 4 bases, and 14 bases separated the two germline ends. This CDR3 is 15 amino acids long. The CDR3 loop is CATSRGREQAYEQYF. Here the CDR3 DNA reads TGTGCCACCAGCAGAGGCCGTGAACAGGCTTACGAGCAGTACTTC.

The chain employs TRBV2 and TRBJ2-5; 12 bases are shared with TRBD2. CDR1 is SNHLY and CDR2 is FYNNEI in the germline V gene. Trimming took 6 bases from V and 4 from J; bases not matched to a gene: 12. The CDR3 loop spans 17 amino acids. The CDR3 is CASSRRGPSGGVETQYF. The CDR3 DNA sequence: TGTGCCAGCAGCCGAAGAGGTCCTAGCGGGGGGGTAGAGACCCAGTACTTC.

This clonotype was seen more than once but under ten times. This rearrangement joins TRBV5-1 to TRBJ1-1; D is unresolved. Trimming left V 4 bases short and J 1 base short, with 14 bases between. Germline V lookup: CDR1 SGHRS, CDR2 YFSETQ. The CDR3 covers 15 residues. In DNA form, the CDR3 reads TGCGCCAGCAGCCCCCTCGCGGGAAAGAACACTGAAGCTTTCTTT. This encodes CASSPLAGKNTEAFF.

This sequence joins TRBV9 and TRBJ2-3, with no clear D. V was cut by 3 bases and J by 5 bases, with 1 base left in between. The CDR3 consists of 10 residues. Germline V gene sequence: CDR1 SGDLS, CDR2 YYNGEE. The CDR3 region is CASSGDTQYF. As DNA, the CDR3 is TGTGCCAGCAGCGGAGATACGCAGTATTTT. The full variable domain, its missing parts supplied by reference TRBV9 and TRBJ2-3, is DSGVTQTPKHLITATGQRVTLRCSPRSGDLSVYWYQQSLDQGLQFLIQYYNGEERAKGNILERFSAQQFPDLHSELNLSSLELGDSALYFCASSGDTQYFGPGTRLTVL.

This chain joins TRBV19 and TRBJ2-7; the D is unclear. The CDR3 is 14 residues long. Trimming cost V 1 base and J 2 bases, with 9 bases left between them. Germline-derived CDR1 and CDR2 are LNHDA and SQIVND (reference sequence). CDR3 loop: CASSIAAIAYEQYF. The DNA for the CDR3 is TGTGCCAGTAGTATAGCGGCCATTGCCTACGAGCAGTACTTC.

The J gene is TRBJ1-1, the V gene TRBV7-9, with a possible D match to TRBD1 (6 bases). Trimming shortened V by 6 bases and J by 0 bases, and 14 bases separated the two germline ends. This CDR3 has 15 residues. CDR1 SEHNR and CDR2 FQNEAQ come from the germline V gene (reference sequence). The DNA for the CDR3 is TGTGCCAGCAGAGCCGGTGGACAGTTGAACACTGAAGCTTTCTTT. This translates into CASRAGGQLNTEAFF. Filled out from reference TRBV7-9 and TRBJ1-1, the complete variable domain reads DTGVSQNPRHKITKRGQNVTFRCDPISEHNRLYWYRQTLGQGPEFLTYFQNEAQLEKSRLLSDRFSAERPKGSFSTLEIQRTEQGDSAMYLCASRAGGQLNTEAFFGQGTRLTVV.

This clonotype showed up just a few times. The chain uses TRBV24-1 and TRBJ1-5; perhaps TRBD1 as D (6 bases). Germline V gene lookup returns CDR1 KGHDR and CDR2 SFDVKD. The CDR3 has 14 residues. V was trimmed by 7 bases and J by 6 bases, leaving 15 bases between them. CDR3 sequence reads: CATSDTGLGQPQHF. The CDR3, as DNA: TGTGCCACCAGCGATACAGGGTTAGGTCAGCCCCAGCATTTT.

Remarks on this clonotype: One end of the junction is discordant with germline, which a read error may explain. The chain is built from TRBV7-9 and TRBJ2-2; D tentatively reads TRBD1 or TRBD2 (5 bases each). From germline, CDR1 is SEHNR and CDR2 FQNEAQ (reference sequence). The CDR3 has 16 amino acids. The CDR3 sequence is CASSLVGRVNTGELSW. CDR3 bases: TGTGCCAGCAGCTTAGTAGGCAGGGTGAACACCGGGGAGCTGTCTTGG.

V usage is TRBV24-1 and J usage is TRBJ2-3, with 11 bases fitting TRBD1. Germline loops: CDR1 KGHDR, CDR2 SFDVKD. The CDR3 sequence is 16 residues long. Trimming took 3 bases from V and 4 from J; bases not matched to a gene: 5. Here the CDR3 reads CATSDPGQGAADTQYF. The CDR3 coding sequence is TGTGCCACCAGTGATCCCGGACAGGGGGCCGCAGATACGCAGTATTTT.

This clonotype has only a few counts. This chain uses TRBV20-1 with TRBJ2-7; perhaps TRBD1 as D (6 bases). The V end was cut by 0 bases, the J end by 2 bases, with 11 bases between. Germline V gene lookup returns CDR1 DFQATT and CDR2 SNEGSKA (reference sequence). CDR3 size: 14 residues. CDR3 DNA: TGCAGTGCTAGAGAGGGTCCAGGGGCCTACGAGCAGTACTTC. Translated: CSAREGPGAYEQYF.

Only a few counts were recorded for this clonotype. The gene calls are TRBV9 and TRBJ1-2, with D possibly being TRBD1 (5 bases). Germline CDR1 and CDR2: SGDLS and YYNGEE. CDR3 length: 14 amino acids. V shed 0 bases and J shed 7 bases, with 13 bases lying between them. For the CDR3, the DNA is TGTGCCAGCAGCGTAGAAGGGGATCCTCGTGGCTACACCTTC. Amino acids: CASSVEGDPRGYTF.

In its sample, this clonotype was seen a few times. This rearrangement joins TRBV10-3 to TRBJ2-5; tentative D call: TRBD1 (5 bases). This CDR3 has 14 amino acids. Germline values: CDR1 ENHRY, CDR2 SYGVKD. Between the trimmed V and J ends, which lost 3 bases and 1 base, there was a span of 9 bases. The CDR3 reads CAISDRVLQETQYF. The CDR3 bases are TGTGCCATCAGTGACAGGGTTCTCCAAGAGACCCAGTACTTC.

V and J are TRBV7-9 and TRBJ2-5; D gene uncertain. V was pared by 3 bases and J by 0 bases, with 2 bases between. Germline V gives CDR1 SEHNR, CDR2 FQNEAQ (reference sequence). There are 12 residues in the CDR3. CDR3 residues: CASSFDQETQYF. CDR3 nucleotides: TGTGCCAGCAGCTTCGACCAAGAGACCCAGTACTTC.